This TCR beta chain was sequenced in a study of glioma-infiltrating T cells. The wider study: Glioblastomas were WHO grade IV, sampled at first diagnosis; low-grade were grade II.

The V end lost 0 bases, the J end lost 5 bases, and 17 bases lay between the germline ends. CDR1 and CDR2 from the germline V gene are MGHRA and YSYEKL. The CDR3 extends over 16 amino acids. In the case of this clonotype: The antigen is not known.

Broader study findings: Non-neoplastic patients had below-expected tissue-blood divergence, while all gliomas exceeded expectation.

TCR alpha and beta CDR3 regions were amplified from RNA using iRepertoire nested multiplex PCR. MiXCR, applied by TCRdb to the multiplex PCR reads, yields one record per CDR3 protein. This repertoire shows a few hundred thousand distinct CDR3 sequences, approximately 42% found once; its top ten account for 9.5% to 15%. The sequence was obtained from a human donor with low-grade glioma or glioblastoma, undergoing nonglioma brain surgery, or in good health (not recorded which). Source material: glioma tissue, nonneoplastic brain tissue, or PBMCs (not recorded which). The rearrangement links TRBV4-1 to TRBJ2-7; D is ambiguous. CDR3 sequence (DNA): TGCGCCAGCAGCCAAGAAAGAGGTAGGGTAGGTGACGAGCAGTACTTC. It is translated as CASSQERGRVGDEQYF.